This T cell receptor beta chain was sequenced in a study of metastatic and nonmetastatic thyroid tumors. Study background: Repertoire comparisons spanned blood and tumor or nodule tissue from malignant and benign thyroid patients.

In the source study's methods: A classifier for distant metastasis in papillary thyroid cancer was constructed using CDR3 differences observed across clinicopathological groups. TCRdb recomputed clones from the PCR reads via MiXCR. The V and J calls here are based on TCRdb, not the publication. This table has fewer than 25,000 clones, around 17% appearing once. CDR1 and CDR2 from the germline V gene are LNHDA and SQIVND (reference sequence). Trimming took off 3 bases at V and 0 bases at J, with 9 bases between the two ends. The CDR3 covers 15 residues. The entire patient cohort was treatment-naive prior to thyroid surgery. This clone was observed at least ten times. The antigen is unknown. General study results and limits: Patients with malignant thyroid tumors reportedly had significantly higher TCR beta diversity than those with benign nodules, in blood and tumor.

This sequence joins TRBV19 and TRBJ2-1; no definite D call. The specimen was blood. The receptor comes from a male donor with papillary thyroid cancer or a benign thyroid nodule (not recorded which). Some clones in this sample may be carry-over from other donors' samples. The CDR3 is CASSMSSNSYNEQFF. The CDR3, as DNA: TGTGCCAGTAGTATGAGCTCTAACTCCTACAATGAGCAGTTCTTC.